The rows below give T cell receptor beta chains drawn from one sample of a study of glioma-infiltrating T cells. TCRdb analysed the multiplex PCR reads with MiXCR anew, one entry per CDR3 protein. This sample has a few hundred thousand distinct CDR3 sequences, with 41% found just once. The sequenced material came from glioma tissue, nonneoplastic brain tissue, or PBMCs (not recorded which). Receptors were obtained from a human donor with low-grade glioma or glioblastoma, undergoing nonglioma brain surgery, or in good health (not recorded which). Each CDR3 is given with its conserved first and last residue. A D gene is named only where the DNA matches it firmly. Expanded clones get a size class; other rows say once, few or many, or leave the size out.

D | J | V | size | DNA | CDR3
TRBD2 | TRBJ2-7 | TRBV5-1 | - | TGCGCCAGCAGTTTCGGACTAGCGGGAGATAGCGAGCAGTACTTC | CASSFGLAGDSEQYF
TRBD1 | TRBJ2-2 | TRBV29-1 | few | TGCAGCGCCGAGGACAGGTCGGACACCGGGGAGCTGTTTTTT | CSAEDRSDTGELFF
- | TRBJ2-7 | TRBV4-2 | - | TGTGCCAGCAGCTCTACCACGGGGCACGAGCAGTACTTC | CASSSTTGHEQYF
TRBD1 | TRBJ2-7 | TRBV19 | - | TGTGCCAGTAGCCTCGACAGGGGGCGCGACGAGCAGTACTTC | CASSLDRGRDEQYF
- | TRBJ2-3 | TRBV7-8 | few | TGTGCCAGCAGCTTAGCGCGGTTTTTGAGGGCTAGCACAGATACGCAGTATTTT | CASSLARFLRASTDTQYF
- | TRBJ2-5 | TRBV7-2 | few | TGTGCCAGCAGCCCCCAGGAGGCAGACGAGACCCAGTACTTC | CASSPQEADETQYF
- | TRBJ1-6 | TRBV6-5 | - | TGTGCCAGCAGTTACTCAGGCTTTTATAATTCACCCCTCCACTTT | CASSYSGFYNSPLHF
TRBD1 | TRBJ2-7 | TRBV4-3 | few | TGCGCCAGCAGCCAATCCTATCTAGGACAGGGATCCTACGAGCAGTACTTC | CASSQSYLGQGSYEQYF
TRBD1 | TRBJ1-2 | TRBV27 | - | TGTGCCAGCAGTTCGTTAACGCCCGGGACAGGGTTCGCTAACTATGGCTACACCTTC | CASSSLTPGTGFANYGYTF
- | TRBJ2-7 | TRBV7-2 | few | TGTGCCAGCAGCTTAGGGGTCGGACGGCTTGAGCAGTACTTC | CASSLGVGRLEQYF
- | TRBJ2-3 | TRBV4-3 | - | TGCGCCAGCAGCCAAGAGGCAGGGGATAGCACAGATACGCAGTATTTT | CASSQEAGDSTDTQYF
- | TRBJ2-3 | TRBV6-5 | - | TGTGCCAGCATCGAATTGGAACGGACCACGTATACGCAGTATTTT | CASIELERTTYTQYF
TRBD2 | TRBJ2-7 | TRBV18 | few | TGTGCCAGCTCACCCCCCAGACTAGCGGGAGGAAACGAGCAGTACTTC | CASSPPRLAGGNEQYF
TRBD1 | TRBJ2-3 | TRBV3-1 | - | TGTGCCAGCAGTCAAGGCACAACCGGGACAGATGCGCAGTATTTT | CASSQGTTGTDAQYF
- | TRBJ1-5 | TRBV6-1 | many | TGTGCCAGCAGTGAAATTGGTAATCAGCCCCAGCATTTT | CASSEIGNQPQHF
TRBD2 | TRBJ2-1 | TRBV4-2 | - | TGTGCCAGCAGCCCCTATAGCGGGAGGGAATTGAATGAGCAGTTCTTC | CASSPYSGRELNEQFF
- | TRBJ2-1 | TRBV6-1 | many | TGTGCCAGCAGTGAGGCCAGCTACAATGAGCAGTTCTTC | CASSEASYNEQFF
TRBD1 | TRBJ2-7 | TRBV18 | - | TGTGCCAGCTCACCAAGTGACAGGGCGGTGCAGTACTTC | CASSPSDRAVQYF
- | TRBJ2-7 | TRBV6-9 | - | TGTGCCAGCAGTTACGGTTCGGCTAGCGAGATTGTATACGAGCAGTACTTC | CASSYGSASEIVYEQYF
- | TRBJ2-1 | TRBV27 | many | TGTGCCAGCAGTTTATCGGGGACCGCGGCGTACAATGAGCAGTTCTTC | CASSLSGTAAYNEQFF
- | TRBJ2-7 | TRBV20-1 | - | TGCAGTGGGCGAGTGGAGAAAGCCTACGAGCAGTACTTC | CSGRVEKAYEQYF
TRBD1 | TRBJ1-4 | TRBV11-2 | - | TGTGCCAGCAGCTTCGACAGGGAACACAATAAAAAACTGTTTTTT | CASSFDREHNKKLFF
- | TRBJ2-5 | TRBV7-2 | - | TGTGCCAGCAGCCCCCAACCAGGAGAGACCCAGTACTTC | CASSPQPGETQYF
- | TRBJ1-2 | TRBV28 | - | TGTGCCTGCAGCCGGACCGGGACCCCCTATGGCTACACCTTC | CACSRTGTPYGYTF
TRBD2 | TRBJ2-3 | TRBV19 | many | TGTGCCAGTAGTGTAGCGGGACCGGCAGATACGCAGTATTTT | CASSVAGPADTQYF
TRBD2 | TRBJ2-3 | TRBV28 | - | TGTGCCAGCAGTGACTCGCTAGCGGGAGCAGATACGCAGTGTTTT | CASSDSLAGADTQCF
- | TRBJ1-1 | TRBV12-3/TRBV12-4 | - | TGTGTCAGCAGTTTAGCAGGTTACGGGGAAGCTTTCTTT | CVSSLAGYGEAFF
- | TRBJ1-5 | TRBV28 | many | TGTGCCAGCGAACAGGATAGCAATCAGCCCCAGCATTTT | CASEQDSNQPQHF
- | TRBJ1-5 | TRBV2 | - | TGTGCCAGCAGTACTCTTGTGGGGGCTGGCCAGCCCCAGCATTTT | CASSTLVGAGQPQHF
- | TRBJ2-7 | TRBV28 | - | TGTGCCAGCAAGGGACCTCTTTCTCCCCAAAACCCCTACGAGCAGTACTTC | CASKGPLSPQNPYEQYF
- | TRBJ1-2 | TRBV27 | many | TGTGCCAGCAGTTTCTCTCCTACCTTAGGGGGCTATGGCTACACCTTC | CASSFSPTLGGYGYTF
- | TRBJ2-7 | TRBV7-6 | - | TGTGCCAGCAGCTTAGCCCTCAGGCGGGATGGTTCCTACGAGCAGTACTTC | CASSLALRRDGSYEQYF
- | TRBJ1-5 | TRBV4-1 | - | TGCGCCAGCAGCCGTGATTGGATAAGCAATCAGCCCCAGCATTTT | CASSRDWISNQPQHF
- | TRBJ2-7 | TRBV12-3/TRBV12-4 | few | TGTGCCAGCGGTCCTGGGAGCGGCTACGAGCAGTACTTC | CASGPGSGYEQYF
- | TRBJ1-2 | TRBV20-1 | - | TGCACCCGAGCGGCGAGAATAAATGGCTACACCTTC | CTRAARINGYTF
- | TRBJ1-6 | TRBV11-2 | - | TGTGCCAGCAGCCTCTACGTGCAGGGGTATTCACCCCTCCACTTT | CASSLYVQGYSPLHF
TRBD1 | TRBJ1-5 | TRBV4-1 | - | TGCGCCAGCAGCCAAAAACCGGGACAGGGTTCCAATCAGCCCCAGCATTTT | CASSQKPGQGSNQPQHF